These 16 T cell receptor beta chains originate from one sample sequenced in a study of cytomegalovirus exposure and HLA in healthy donors. 60 Vbeta and 13 Jbeta primers were used in PCR. TCRdb keeps only in-frame clones here, not all; method: immunoSEQ multiplex PCR. The sample has 97,000 or so clones; roughly a tenth are singletons. Sequenced input: PBMCs. The receptors were sampled from a man between 50 and 59 years old in good health and CMV-seropositive.

The chain recombines TRBV4-1 with TRBJ2-3, with 7 bases aligning to TRBD2. V shed 3 bases, J shed 0 bases, and the junction held 6 bases outside the gene matches. Germline-derived CDR1 and CDR2 are MGHRA and YSYEKL. The length of the CDR3 is 16 residues. As DNA, the CDR3 is TGCGCCAGCAGCCACGGTGGACTAGGAAGCACAGATACGCAGTATTTT. This encodes CASSHGGLGSTDTQYF.

The V call is TRBV7-9, the J call TRBJ2-5, with 7 bases aligning to TRBD2. After removal of 8 bases from V and 1 base from J, the junction contained 4 bases not matched to a gene. This CDR3 is built from 13 residues. CDR1 and CDR2 (germline): SEHNR, FQNEAQ (reference sequence). CDR3 sequence (DNA): TGTGCCAGCGAGGCTAGCGGCCAAGAGACCCAGTACTTC. It codes for CASEASGQETQYF.

This sequence joins TRBV25-1 and TRBJ2-1, with 8 bases fitting TRBD1. This CDR3 region has 15 residues. With 5 bases clipped from V and 2 bases from J, the junction kept 5 bases outside the gene matches. Germline V lookup: CDR1 MGHDK, CDR2 SYGVNS. In nucleotides, the CDR3 is TGTGCCAGCAGTCCAGGGGGCAACCCCTACAATGAGCAGTTCTTC. The encoded protein is CASSPGGNPYNEQFF.

The chain has TRBV6-1 and TRBJ1-5; D ambiguous. Germline V gives CDR1 MNHNS, CDR2 SASEGT. The CDR3 totals 14 residues. The germline V and J ends were trimmed by 2 bases and 5 bases, with 10 bases remaining between them. CDR3 DNA: TGTGCCAGCAGTGAATATTACTCGGATCAGCCCCAGCATTTT. It specifies CASSEYYSDQPQHF.

The sample holds a few counts of this clone. V usage is TRBV9 and J usage is TRBJ1-2, with 7 bases lining up with TRBD1. Germline CDR1 SGDLS, CDR2 YYNGEE. This CDR3 spans 17 amino acids. V shed 0 bases, J shed 1 base, and the junction held 9 bases outside the gene matches. This chain's CDR3 is CASSVAGTVLLNYGYTF. The CDR3 nucleotides read TGTGCCAGCAGCGTAGCTGGGACAGTATTACTTAACTATGGCTACACCTTC.

Comments on this clone: Other DNA sequences in the sample encode the same CDR3. V and J are TRBV5-1 and TRBJ2-1; 8 nucleotides line up with TRBD1. The germline CDR1 and CDR2 sequences are SGHRS and YFSETQ. The V gene end was trimmed by 3 bases and the J gene end by 4 bases; junction bases not matched to a gene: 3. The CDR3 contains 14 residues. CDR3 nucleotides: TGCGCCAGCAGCTCGGGACAGGCTTACAATGAGCAGTTCTTC. It translates to CASSSGQAYNEQFF.

A remark on this clone: A read error may account for a junction end that differs from germline. This rearrangement joins TRBV7-7 to TRBJ2-1, with 9 bases identical to TRBD2. The CDR3 sequence is 14 residues long. Germline CDR1 and CDR2: SSHAT and FNYEAQ (reference sequence). CDR3 sequence reads: CASSLGTSPNEQFF. CDR3 in DNA: TGTGCTAGCAGCTTAGGGACTAGCCCCAATGAGCAGTTCTTC.

This clone was detected a few times. The chain links TRBV20-1 to TRBJ2-5; maybe TRBD2 (5 bases). The length of the CDR3 is 11 residues. Trimming left V 5 bases short and J 5 bases short, with 9 bases between. CDR1 is DFQATT, CDR2 SNEGSKA, per germline (reference sequence). The CDR3 loop is CSAWWEETQYF. For the CDR3, the DNA is TGCAGTGCTTGGTGGGAGGAGACCCAGTACTTC.

This sequence joins TRBV28 and TRBJ1-6; D gene uncertain. Germline V gene data show CDR1 as MDHEN and CDR2 as SYDVKM. CDR3 length equals 14 residues. V lost 7 bases, J lost 7 bases, and 14 bases lay in between. The CDR3 is CASTQAGTNSPLHF. DNA of the CDR3: TGTGCCAGCACCCAGGCAGGCACAAATTCACCCCTCCACTTT.

This clone was seen a handful of times. The V gene is TRBV29-1, the J gene TRBJ1-2, with unresolved D. Germline V gene sequence: CDR1 SQVTM, CDR2 ANQGSEA. CDR3 length equals 12 residues. Trimming took 0 bases from V and 2 from J, leaving 4 bases between them. The CDR3 sequence is CSVEDRNYGYTF. The CDR3 DNA sequence: TGCAGCGTTGAAGATCGGAACTATGGCTACACCTTC. Full variable domain (remainder filled in from reference TRBV29-1 and TRBJ1-2): SAVISQKPSRDICQRGTSLTIQCQVDSQVTMMFWYRQQPGQSLTLIATANQGSEATYESGFVIDKFPISRPNLTFSTLTVSNMSPEDSSIYLCSVEDRNYGYTFGSGTRLTVV.

This clone turned up a few times. The chain links TRBV6-1 to TRBJ2-1; TRBD2 aligns across 8 bases. Germline V gives CDR1 MNHNS, CDR2 SASEGT. V gave up 4 bases and J gave up 2 bases; unmatched junction bases: 7. The CDR3 is 16 residues long. In DNA form, the CDR3 reads TGTGCCAGCAGTGTGACCGGGACTAGACCCTACAATGAGCAGTTCTTC. Amino acids: CASSVTGTRPYNEQFF.

This clone appeared a few times. Different DNA sequences within this sample yield the same CDR3. This rearrangement joins TRBV9 to TRBJ2-7; D might be TRBD1 (5 bases). Germline CDR1 SGDLS, CDR2 YYNGEE. The CDR3 is made up of 13 amino acids. The V end lost 3 bases, the J end lost 6 bases, and 13 bases lay between the germline ends. The CDR3 DNA reads TGTGCCAGCAGCGCCCTACAGGAGTCCGAGCAGTACTTC. It translates to CASSALQESEQYF.

This clone was observed many times. This sequence joins TRBV6-1 and TRBJ1-1, with 9 nucleotides matching TRBD1. Trimming removed 6 bases from V and 5 bases from J; junction bases left unmatched: 4. This CDR3 has 13 residues. CDR1 and CDR2 (germline): MNHNS, SASEGT. The CDR3: CASSRDRVTEAFF. CDR3 nucleotides: TGTGCCAGCAGCCGGGACAGGGTTACTGAAGCTTTCTTT.

The genes are TRBV6-6 and TRBJ2-1, with TRBD2 matching over 9 bases. The CDR3 is 14 residues long. J was trimmed by 5 bases and V by 5 bases; bases with no gene match: 4. Per the germline V gene, CDR1 is MNHNY and CDR2 is SVGAGI (reference sequence). CDR3 coding DNA: TGTGCCAGCAGTCCCCTAGCGGGAAACAATGAGCAGTTCTTC. Protein: CASSPLAGNNEQFF.

This chain uses TRBV7-3 with TRBJ2-1, with D perhaps matching TRBD2 (5 bases). Per the germline V gene, CDR1 is SGHTA and CDR2 is FQGTGA. The CDR3 spans 13 residues. Trimming cost V 5 bases and J 6 bases, with 11 bases left between them. Here the CDR3 reads CASSLGEGNEQFF. The DNA of the CDR3 is TGTGCCAGCAGCCTCGGCGAGGGCAATGAGCAGTTCTTC.

This clone was found a few times. This chain uses TRBV6-5 with TRBJ1-1; D remains ambiguous. The germline gives CDR1 MNHEY, CDR2 SVGAGI. Trimming removed 3 bases at V and 8 bases at J, with 7 bases between. The CDR3 totals 11 residues. Written as DNA, the CDR3 is TGTGCCAGCAGTTATGGCGGGGAAGCTTTCTTT. It is translated as CASSYGGEAFF.